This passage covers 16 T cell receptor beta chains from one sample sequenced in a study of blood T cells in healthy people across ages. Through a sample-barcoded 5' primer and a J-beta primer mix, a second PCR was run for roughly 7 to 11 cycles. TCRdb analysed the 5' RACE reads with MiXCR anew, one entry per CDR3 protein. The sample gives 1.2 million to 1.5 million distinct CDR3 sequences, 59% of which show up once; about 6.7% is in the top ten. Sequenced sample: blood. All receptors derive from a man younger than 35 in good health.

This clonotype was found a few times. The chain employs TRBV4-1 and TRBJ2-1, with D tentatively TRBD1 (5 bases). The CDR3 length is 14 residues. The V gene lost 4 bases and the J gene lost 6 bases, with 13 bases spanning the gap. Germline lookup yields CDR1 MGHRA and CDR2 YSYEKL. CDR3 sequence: CASSPDARVNEQFF. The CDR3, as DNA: TGCGCCAGCAGCCCTGACGCCAGGGTCAATGAGCAGTTCTTC.

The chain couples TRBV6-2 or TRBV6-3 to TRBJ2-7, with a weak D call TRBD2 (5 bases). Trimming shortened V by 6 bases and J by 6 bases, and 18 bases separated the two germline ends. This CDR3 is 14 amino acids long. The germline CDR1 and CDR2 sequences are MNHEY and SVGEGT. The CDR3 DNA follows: TGTGCCAGCAGCTCCCGAGCCGGGGAGTTCGAGCAGTACTTC. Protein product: CASSSRAGEFEQYF.

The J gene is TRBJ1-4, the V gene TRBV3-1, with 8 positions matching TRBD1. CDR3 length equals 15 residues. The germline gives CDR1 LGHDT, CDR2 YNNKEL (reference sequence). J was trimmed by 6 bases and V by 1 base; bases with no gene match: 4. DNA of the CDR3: TGTGCCAGCAGCCAAGTTCCAGGGGGCGATGAAAAACTGTTTTTT. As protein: CASSQVPGGDEKLFF. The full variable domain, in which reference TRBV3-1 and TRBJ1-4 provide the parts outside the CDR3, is DTAVSQTPKYLVTQMGNDKSIKCEQNLGHDTMYWYKQDSKKFLKIMFSYNNKELIINETVPNRFSPKSPDKAHLNLHINSLELGDSAVYFCASSQVPGGDEKLFFGSGTQLSVL.

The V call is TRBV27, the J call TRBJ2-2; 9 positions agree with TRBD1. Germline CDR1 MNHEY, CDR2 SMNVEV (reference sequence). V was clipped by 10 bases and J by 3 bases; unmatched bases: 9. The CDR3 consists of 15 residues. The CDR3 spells CAISKGTGYTGELFF. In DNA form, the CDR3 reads TGTGCCATCTCGAAAGGGACAGGGTACACCGGGGAGCTGTTTTTT.

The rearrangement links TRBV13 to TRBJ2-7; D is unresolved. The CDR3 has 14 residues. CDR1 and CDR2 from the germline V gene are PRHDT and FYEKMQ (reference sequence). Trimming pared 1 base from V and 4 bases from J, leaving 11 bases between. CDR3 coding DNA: TGTGCCAGCAGCTTAGTCGGGCAGCATTACGAGCAGTACTTC. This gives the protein CASSLVGQHYEQYF.

CDR3 nucleotide sequence: TGTGCCAGCAGTTTGTTTACGCAACCCTCTGGAAACACCATATATTTT. It codes for CASSLFTQPSGNTIYF. The J gene is TRBJ1-3, the V gene TRBV12-3 or TRBV12-4; D unclear. V gave up 3 bases and J gave up 0 bases, with 12 bases separating them. This CDR3 has 16 amino acids.

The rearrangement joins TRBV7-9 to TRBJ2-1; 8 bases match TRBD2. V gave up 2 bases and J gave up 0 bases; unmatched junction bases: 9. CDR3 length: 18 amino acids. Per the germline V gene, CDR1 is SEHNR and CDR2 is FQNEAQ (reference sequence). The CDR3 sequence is CASSLPLAGSRSYNEQFF. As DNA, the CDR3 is TGTGCCAGCAGCTTACCCTTAGCGGGAAGCCGCTCCTACAATGAGCAGTTCTTC.

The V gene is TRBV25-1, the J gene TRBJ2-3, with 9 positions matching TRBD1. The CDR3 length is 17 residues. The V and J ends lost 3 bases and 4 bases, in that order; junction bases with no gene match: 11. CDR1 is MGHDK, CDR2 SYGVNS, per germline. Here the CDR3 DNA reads TGTGCCAGCAGTGACTCCGGGACAGGGCTGGTCGCAGATACGCAGTATTTT. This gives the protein CASSDSGTGLVADTQYF.

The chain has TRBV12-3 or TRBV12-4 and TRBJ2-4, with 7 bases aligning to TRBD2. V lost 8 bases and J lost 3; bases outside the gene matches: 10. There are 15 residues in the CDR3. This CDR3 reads CASPQRDRHKNIQYF. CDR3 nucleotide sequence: TGTGCCAGCCCTCAGCGGGACCGACACAAAAACATTCAGTACTTC.

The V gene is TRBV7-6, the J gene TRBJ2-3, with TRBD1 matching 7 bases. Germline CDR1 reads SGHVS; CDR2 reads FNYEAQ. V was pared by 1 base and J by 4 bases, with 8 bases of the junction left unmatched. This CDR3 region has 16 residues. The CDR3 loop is CASSLGQGRLADTQYF. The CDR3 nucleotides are TGTGCCAGCAGCTTAGGACAGGGAAGGTTGGCAGATACGCAGTATTTT. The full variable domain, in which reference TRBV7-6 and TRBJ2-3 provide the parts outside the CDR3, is GAGVSQSPRYKVTKRGQDVALRCDPISGHVSLYWYRQALGQGPEFLTYFNYEAQQDKSGLPNDRFSAERPEGSISTLTIQRTEQRDSAMYRCASSLGQGRLADTQYFGPGTRLTVL.

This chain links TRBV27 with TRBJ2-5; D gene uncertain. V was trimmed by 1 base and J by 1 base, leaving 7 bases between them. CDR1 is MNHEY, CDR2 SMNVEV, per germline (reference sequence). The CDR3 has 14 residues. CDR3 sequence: CASSLLVGQETQYF. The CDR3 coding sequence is TGTGCCAGCAGTTTATTGGTGGGCCAAGAGACCCAGTACTTC.

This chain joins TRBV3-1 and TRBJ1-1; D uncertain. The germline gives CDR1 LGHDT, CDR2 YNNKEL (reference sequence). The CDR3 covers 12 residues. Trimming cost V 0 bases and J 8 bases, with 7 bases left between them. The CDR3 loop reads CASSQEGSEAFF. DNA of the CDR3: TGTGCCAGCAGCCAAGAGGGCAGCGAAGCTTTCTTT.

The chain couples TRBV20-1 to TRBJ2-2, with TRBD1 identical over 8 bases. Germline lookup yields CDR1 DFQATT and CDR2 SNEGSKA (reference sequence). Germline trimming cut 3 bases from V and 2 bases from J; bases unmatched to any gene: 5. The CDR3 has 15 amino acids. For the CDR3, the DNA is TGCAGTGCTAGTCGGGGACAGGTTAACACCGGGGAGCTGTTTTTT. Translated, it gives CSASRGQVNTGELFF.

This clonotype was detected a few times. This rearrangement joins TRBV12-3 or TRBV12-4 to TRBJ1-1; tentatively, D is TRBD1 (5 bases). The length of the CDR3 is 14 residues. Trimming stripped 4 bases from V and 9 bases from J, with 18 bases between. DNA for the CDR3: TGTGCCAGCAGTTCCAAGACAGCGATAAACAAAGCTTTCTTT. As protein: CASSSKTAINKAFF.

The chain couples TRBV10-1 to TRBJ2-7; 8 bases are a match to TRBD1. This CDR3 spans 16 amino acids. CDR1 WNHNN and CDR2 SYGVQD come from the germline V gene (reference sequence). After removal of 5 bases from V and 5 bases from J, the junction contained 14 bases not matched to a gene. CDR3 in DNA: TGCGCCAGCAGTCCCCACCGATGGACAGGGAGGAACGAGCAGTACTTC. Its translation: CASSPHRWTGRNEQYF.

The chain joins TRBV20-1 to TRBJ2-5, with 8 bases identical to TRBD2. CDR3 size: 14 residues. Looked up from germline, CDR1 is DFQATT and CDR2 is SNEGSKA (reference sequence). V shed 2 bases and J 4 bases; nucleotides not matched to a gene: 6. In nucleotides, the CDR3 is TGCAGTGCTAGAACCGGGACTAGGGGAGAGACCCAGTACTTC. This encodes CSARTGTRGETQYF.